Described below is a single T cell receptor (beta chain) sequence and its context. Its specificity is unknown. This record belongs to a study of T cell repertoires in cytomegalovirus infection. Study in general: CMV infection together with matching HLA type was indicated by public TCR beta signatures.

V lost 4 bases and J lost 1; bases outside the gene matches: 5. The CDR3 is 16 residues long. CDR1 and CDR2 from the germline V gene are LNHDA and SQIVND (reference sequence). TCRdb redid the calling of the reads with MiXCR, one entry per CDR3 protein. The sample lists roughly 730,000 distinct CDR3 sequences, around 30% seen once, with 15% to 20% in the top ten. General study points: Public TCR beta family frequency separated CMV-and-HLA carriers, including in an independent cohort. The study found HLA-C-restricted CMV-specific TCR beta clonotypes dominating the ex vivo response.

The chain joins TRBV19 to TRBJ2-1; 9 bases map to TRBD1. The sequence was collected from a human donor in good health (CMV status not recorded). Some clones in this sample may be carry-over from other donors' samples. Sequenced material: cultured PBMCs, taken from culture after CMV antigen stimulation. The CDR3 bases are TGTGCCAGTAGTACGCGGACAGGGGAATCCTACAATGAGCAGTTCTTC. Protein: CASSTRTGESYNEQFF. Full variable domain (rest looked up from reference TRBV19 and TRBJ2-1): DGGITQSPKYLFRKEGQNVTLSCEQNLNHDAMYWYRQDPGQGLRLIYYSQIVNDFQKGDIAEGYSVSREKKESFPLTVTSAQKNPTAFYLCASSTRTGESYNEQFFGPGTRLTVL.